This T cell receptor beta chain was captured in a study of breast tumors, draining lymph nodes, adjacent tissues. Findings and limits, study-wide: Tumors had less TCR diversity than lymph nodes, more than nontumor tissue.

The CDR3 is 16 amino acids. V was pared by 8 bases and J by 8 bases, with 10 bases of the junction left unmatched. Germline CDR1 is LNHDA and CDR2 is SQIVND (reference sequence). There are a few counts of this clonotype. Its target is not known. A much larger clone differs by one base, so this may be a read error. In this CDR3 the conserved last residue, phenylalanine or tryptophan, is missing, so a read error is likely. Breast cancer patients provided tissue from their axillary draining lymph nodes. MiXCR, run by TCRdb on the multiplex PCR reads, gives a single entry per CDR3 protein. The sample holds approximately 190,000 distinct CDR3 sequences, approximately 33% seen once.

The chain couples TRBV19 to TRBJ2-1, with 15 bases identical to TRBD2. The sequenced sample consisted of axillary lymph node tissue. The sequence came from a female donor with breast cancer. Some clones in this sample may be carry-over from other donors' samples. The CDR3 spells CASGGLGLAGGDEQFS. CDR3 DNA: TGTGCCAGTGGGGGTTTGGGACTAGCGGGAGGCGATGAGCAGTTCTCC.